This entry lists 3 T cell receptor beta chains sequenced from one sample in a study of early T cells in non-severe SARS-CoV-2 infection (dated by TCRdb to the early 2020s). The library was prepared using 5' RACE. Sequencing relied on a NextSeq 500. The public reads were quality trimmed at Q25 with fastp and then assembled into clones with MiXCR by TCRdb, keeping productive beta chains. Every entry covers one CDR3 protein and lists the most common genes and DNA from its rows. The sample has around 34,000 distinct CDR3 sequences on record, about 5% of them singletons. Together, the top ten hold around 16% of the sample. The specimen was whole blood. The receptors shown here come from an adult who was a healthcare worker with PCR-confirmed SARS-CoV-2 infection or an uninfected control (not recorded which).

There are many counts of this clonotype. The J gene is TRBJ2-1, the V gene TRBV12-5; no clear D. V lost 5 bases, J lost 6 bases, and 5 bases lay in between. The CDR3 sequence is 11 residues long. Germline values: CDR1 LGHNT, CDR2 FRNRAP. The CDR3 DNA follows: TGTGCTAGTGGTCCTCTCAATGAGCAGTTCTTC. Protein product: CASGPLNEQFF.

This clonotype was observed at least ten times. The J gene is TRBJ1-1, the V gene TRBV20-1; D not certain. This CDR3 is 12 amino acids long. V was pared by 3 bases and J by 1 base, with 6 bases between. The germline V gene encodes CDR1 DFQATT and CDR2 SNEGSKA (reference sequence). The CDR3 sequence: CSARGGNTEAFF. CDR3 nucleotide sequence: TGCAGTGCTAGGGGAGGGAACACTGAAGCTTTCTTT.

This clonotype is judged medium-sized. The CDR3 loop reads CSARDPRDRVSTDTQYF. The CDR3 region has the DNA TGCAGTGCTAGAGATCCCAGGGACAGGGTTAGCACAGATACGCAGTATTTT. The chain links TRBV20-1 to TRBJ2-3, with 9 bases identical to TRBD1. The trim removed 0 bases at V and 0 bases at J, leaving 7 bases unmatched. The CDR3 extends over 17 amino acids. Germline lookup yields CDR1 DFQATT and CDR2 SNEGSKA (reference sequence).